Listed below are T cell receptor beta chains from one sample, sequenced in a study of T cells in Graves' hyperthyroidism and ophthalmopathy. TCRdb recomputed calls from the multiplex PCR reads with MiXCR, one row per CDR3 protein. The profile shows fewer than 550,000 distinct CDR3 sequences, 15% to 18% of them singletons. The sequenced sample was blood. These receptors all stem from a woman aged 18-29 years with Graves' hyperthyroidism. The CDR3 runs from the conserved cysteine through the conserved F or W. The order of the fields is clone size, D gene, J gene, V gene, CDR3 protein, CDR3 DNA. A D gene is named only where the DNA matches it firmly. Clone size appears in some rows only: once, few, many, or a class for an expanded clone.

clone_size: few
d_call: -
j_call: TRBJ1-1
v_call: TRBV6-5
cdr3_aa: CASSYSRDLMTEAFF
cdr3_nt: TGTGCCAGCAGTTACTCTAGGGATTTAATGACTGAAGCTTTCTTT

clone_size: few
d_call: -
j_call: TRBJ1-1
v_call: TRBV4-2
cdr3_aa: CASSQDRDSRGTEAFF
cdr3_nt: TGTGCCAGCAGCCAAGATCGCGACTCAAGGGGCACTGAAGCTTTCTTT

clone_size: -
d_call: -
j_call: TRBJ2-3
v_call: TRBV6-1
cdr3_aa: CASTPPRGPSSTDTQYF
cdr3_nt: TGTGCCAGCACTCCCCCCAGGGGACCCTCTAGCACAGATACGCAGTATTTT

clone_size: -
d_call: -
j_call: TRBJ2-7
v_call: TRBV6-1
cdr3_aa: CASSNKLRRTLSYEQYF
cdr3_nt: TGTGCCAGCAGTAACAAGTTGAGGCGGACCCTCTCCTACGAGCAGTACTTC

clone_size: many
d_call: -
j_call: TRBJ1-1
v_call: TRBV2
cdr3_aa: CASSEGRLNTEAFF
cdr3_nt: TGTGCCAGCAGTGAGGGCAGACTGAACACTGAAGCTTTCTTT

clone_size: many
d_call: TRBD1
j_call: TRBJ2-4
v_call: TRBV5-1
cdr3_aa: CASSSTTGQNIQYF
cdr3_nt: TGCGCCAGCAGCTCTACGACAGGGCAAAACATTCAGTACTTC

clone_size: -
d_call: -
j_call: TRBJ2-7
v_call: TRBV29-1
cdr3_aa: CSVQGPYEQYF
cdr3_nt: TGCAGCGTTCAGGGCCCCTACGAGCAGTACTTC

clone_size: many
d_call: TRBD1
j_call: TRBJ1-1
v_call: TRBV19
cdr3_aa: CASSKGQMYTEAFF
cdr3_nt: TGTGCCAGTAGTAAGGGACAGATGTACACTGAAGCTTTCTTT

clone_size: many
d_call: TRBD1
j_call: TRBJ1-2
v_call: TRBV28
cdr3_aa: CASSPVIAGQEGYTF
cdr3_nt: TGTGCCAGCAGCCCCGTAATTGCGGGACAGGAGGGCTACACCTTC

clone_size: few
d_call: -
j_call: TRBJ2-7
v_call: TRBV6-2/TRBV6-3
cdr3_aa: CASTWDTAYEQYF
cdr3_nt: TGTGCCAGCACCTGGGACACGGCCTACGAGCAGTACTTC

clone_size: many
d_call: -
j_call: TRBJ2-4
v_call: TRBV28
cdr3_aa: CASRDGVKNIQYF
cdr3_nt: TGTGCCAGCAGGGACGGGGTCAAAAACATTCAGTACTTC

clone_size: -
d_call: TRBD1
j_call: TRBJ1-5
v_call: TRBV20-1
cdr3_aa: CSARPRDSLQPQHF
cdr3_nt: TGCAGTGCCCGACCACGGGACAGTCTTCAGCCCCAGCATTTT

clone_size: -
d_call: -
j_call: TRBJ1-4
v_call: TRBV29-1
cdr3_aa: CSAGDEKLFF
cdr3_nt: TGCAGCGCAGGGGACGAAAAACTGTTTTTT

clone_size: -
d_call: TRBD2
j_call: TRBJ2-2
v_call: TRBV2
cdr3_aa: CASSEWTSPGELFF
cdr3_nt: TGTGCCAGCAGTGAATGGACTAGCCCCGGGGAGCTGTTTTTT

clone_size: many
d_call: -
j_call: TRBJ2-4
v_call: TRBV2
cdr3_aa: CASSEEAGLAKNIQYF
cdr3_nt: TGTGCCAGCAGTGAAGAGGCGGGGCTAGCCAAAAACATTCAGTACTTC

clone_size: many
d_call: TRBD1
j_call: TRBJ1-1
v_call: TRBV7-3
cdr3_aa: CASSLKGQGPKSAFF
cdr3_nt: TGTGCCAGCAGCTTAAAAGGACAGGGCCCCAAATCAGCTTTCTTT

clone_size: many
d_call: -
j_call: TRBJ1-1
v_call: TRBV7-3
cdr3_aa: CASSTQATGNTEAFF
cdr3_nt: TGTGCCAGCAGCACCCAAGCGACGGGGAACACTGAAGCTTTCTTT

clone_size: -
d_call: TRBD2
j_call: TRBJ2-1
v_call: TRBV5-8
cdr3_aa: CASSLVGLAGVPSYNEQFF
cdr3_nt: TGTGCCAGCAGCTTGGTGGGACTAGCGGGAGTTCCCTCCTACAATGAGCAGTTCTTC

clone_size: few
d_call: -
j_call: TRBJ2-1
v_call: TRBV5-1
cdr3_aa: CASSRTAGEQFF
cdr3_nt: TGCGCCAGCAGTCGGACCGCCGGTGAGCAGTTCTTC

clone_size: few
d_call: -
j_call: TRBJ1-3
v_call: TRBV11-2
cdr3_aa: CASSLGGVTGNTIYF
cdr3_nt: TGTGCCAGCAGCCTAGGGGGGGTGACTGGAAACACCATATATTTT

clone_size: many
d_call: -
j_call: TRBJ1-5
v_call: TRBV5-1
cdr3_aa: CASSPGTSNQPQHF
cdr3_nt: TGCGCCAGCAGCCCTGGGACTTCTAATCAGCCCCAGCATTTT

clone_size: -
d_call: -
j_call: TRBJ2-3
v_call: TRBV5-1
cdr3_aa: CASSIDPNTDTQYF
cdr3_nt: TGCGCCAGCAGCATAGACCCAAATACGGATACGCAGTATTTT

clone_size: many
d_call: -
j_call: TRBJ2-5
v_call: TRBV7-4
cdr3_aa: CASSLGPGHLKYF
cdr3_nt: TGTGCCAGCAGCTTAGGCCCGGGACACCTAAAGTACTTC

clone_size: many
d_call: -
j_call: TRBJ2-2
v_call: TRBV28
cdr3_aa: CASSYLEGLNTGELFF
cdr3_nt: TGTGCCAGCAGTTACCTCGAGGGCCTGAACACCGGGGAGCTGTTTTTT

clone_size: many
d_call: TRBD1
j_call: TRBJ2-1
v_call: TRBV20-1
cdr3_aa: CSARRTGAYNEQFF
cdr3_nt: TGCAGTGCTAGACGGACAGGGGCCTACAATGAGCAGTTCTTC

clone_size: -
d_call: -
j_call: TRBJ2-7
v_call: TRBV11-2
cdr3_aa: CASSLADGVYEQYF
cdr3_nt: TGTGCCAGCAGCTTAGCAGACGGGGTTTACGAGCAGTACTTC

clone_size: many
d_call: -
j_call: TRBJ1-4
v_call: TRBV19
cdr3_aa: CASSIGPATNEKLFF
cdr3_nt: TGTGCCAGTAGTATAGGGCCAGCAACTAATGAAAAACTGTTTTTT

clone_size: few
d_call: TRBD2
j_call: TRBJ2-5
v_call: TRBV27
cdr3_aa: CASSLLAGGYQETQYF
cdr3_nt: TGTGCCAGCAGTTTACTAGCGGGGGGCTACCAAGAGACCCAGTACTTC

clone_size: many
d_call: -
j_call: TRBJ1-5
v_call: TRBV12-3/TRBV12-4
cdr3_aa: CASSLRQDRNQPQHF
cdr3_nt: TGTGCCAGCAGTTTGCGACAGGATAGAAATCAGCCCCAGCATTTT

clone_size: many
d_call: -
j_call: TRBJ2-3
v_call: TRBV11-2
cdr3_aa: CASSRIDFLTDTQYF
cdr3_nt: TGTGCCAGCAGCCGAATAGACTTTCTGACAGATACGCAGTATTTT

clone_size: many
d_call: -
j_call: TRBJ1-1
v_call: TRBV24-1
cdr3_aa: CATGDLKQGLNTEAFF
cdr3_nt: TGTGCCACCGGTGATTTGAAGCAGGGTCTGAACACTGAAGCTTTCTTT

clone_size: few
d_call: TRBD2
j_call: TRBJ2-4
v_call: TRBV28
cdr3_aa: CASRDGGGRGKNIQYF
cdr3_nt: TGTGCCAGCAGAGATGGGGGAGGGCGTGGCAAAAACATTCAGTACTTC

clone_size: many
d_call: -
j_call: TRBJ1-1
v_call: TRBV28
cdr3_aa: CASTQGAQRGAFF
cdr3_nt: TGTGCCAGCACGCAAGGTGCCCAACGTGGAGCTTTCTTT

clone_size: many
d_call: TRBD1
j_call: TRBJ2-3
v_call: TRBV15
cdr3_aa: CATSTPTGLDTQYF
cdr3_nt: TGTGCCACCAGCACCCCGACAGGGTTGGATACGCAGTATTTT

clone_size: many
d_call: TRBD1
j_call: TRBJ1-1
v_call: TRBV28
cdr3_aa: CASRSLTGIAFF
cdr3_nt: TGTGCCAGCAGGTCTTTGACAGGGATCGCTTTCTTT

clone_size: -
d_call: -
j_call: TRBJ1-5
v_call: TRBV20-1
cdr3_aa: CSARLTGLQGNQPQHF
cdr3_nt: TGCAGTGCTAGACTAACAGGGCTTCAGGGCAATCAGCCCCAGCATTTT

clone_size: -
d_call: -
j_call: TRBJ2-1
v_call: TRBV6-1
cdr3_aa: CASAQNLNEQFF
cdr3_nt: TGTGCCAGCGCGCAGAATCTCAATGAGCAGTTCTTC

clone_size: -
d_call: TRBD1
j_call: TRBJ2-7
v_call: TRBV7-9
cdr3_aa: CASSLARDSYYEQYF
cdr3_nt: TGCGCCAGCAGCTTGGCTCGGGACAGCTACTACGAGCAGTACTTC

clone_size: -
d_call: TRBD1
j_call: TRBJ2-7
v_call: TRBV9
cdr3_aa: CASSGTGTGVHEQYF
cdr3_nt: TGTGCCAGCAGCGGAACCGGGACAGGGGTCCACGAGCAGTACTTC

clone_size: many
d_call: -
j_call: TRBJ1-1
v_call: TRBV3-1
cdr3_aa: CASSFSSRIEAFF
cdr3_nt: TGTGCCAGCAGCTTTTCTTCGAGAATTGAAGCTTTCTTT

clone_size: many
d_call: -
j_call: TRBJ1-2
v_call: TRBV28
cdr3_aa: CASSLQYGYTF
cdr3_nt: TGTGCCAGCAGTCTCCAATATGGCTACACCTTC

clone_size: -
d_call: -
j_call: TRBJ2-3
v_call: TRBV6-1
cdr3_aa: CASSALPTSTDTQYF
cdr3_nt: TGTGCCAGCAGCGCCCTTCCGACTAGCACAGATACGCAGTATTTT

clone_size: -
d_call: -
j_call: TRBJ2-7
v_call: TRBV15
cdr3_aa: CATSKDSPGAVYEQYF
cdr3_nt: TGTGCCACCAGCAAAGACTCACCTGGGGCCGTCTACGAGCAGTACTTC

clone_size: many
d_call: -
j_call: TRBJ1-1
v_call: TRBV28
cdr3_aa: CASSPRRQLNTEAFF
cdr3_nt: TGTGCCAGCAGTCCACGGAGACAGCTGAACACTGAAGCTTTCTTT

clone_size: -
d_call: -
j_call: TRBJ1-5
v_call: TRBV4-1
cdr3_aa: CASSPKEWSNQPQHF
cdr3_nt: TGCGCCAGCAGCCCAAAGGAATGGAGCAATCAGCCCCAGCATTTT

clone_size: few
d_call: -
j_call: TRBJ2-7
v_call: TRBV20-1
cdr3_aa: CSARGGYAYEQYF
cdr3_nt: TGCAGTGCTAGAGGGGGCTATGCCTACGAGCAGTACTTC

clone_size: -
d_call: TRBD2
j_call: TRBJ2-3
v_call: TRBV13
cdr3_aa: CASVNSGGDDTQYF
cdr3_nt: TGTGCCAGCGTAAATAGCGGGGGAGATGATACGCAGTATTTT

clone_size: many
d_call: -
j_call: TRBJ2-7
v_call: TRBV20-1
cdr3_aa: CSARGLAEPIYEQYF
cdr3_nt: TGCAGTGCTAGAGGGCTAGCAGAACCGATATACGAGCAGTACTTC

clone_size: -
d_call: TRBD2
j_call: TRBJ2-3
v_call: TRBV7-2
cdr3_aa: CASSSGLAGGRNTQYF
cdr3_nt: TGTGCCAGCAGCTCGGGACTAGCGGGGGGAAGGAATACGCAGTATTTT

clone_size: -
d_call: -
j_call: TRBJ2-2
v_call: TRBV9
cdr3_aa: CASSLDRDSTNTGELFF
cdr3_nt: TGTGCCAGCAGCCTGGACCGGGACTCCACTAACACCGGGGAGCTGTTTTTT

clone_size: few
d_call: -
j_call: TRBJ2-1
v_call: TRBV10-3
cdr3_aa: CAISESTTGRNEQFF
cdr3_nt: TGTGCCATCAGTGAGTCGACGACAGGGAGGAATGAGCAGTTCTTC

clone_size: few
d_call: -
j_call: TRBJ2-2
v_call: TRBV11-2
cdr3_aa: CASSQVGWSTGELFF
cdr3_nt: TGTGCCAGCAGCCAAGTGGGGTGGAGTACCGGGGAGCTGTTTTTT

clone_size: many
d_call: TRBD2
j_call: TRBJ2-1
v_call: TRBV20-1
cdr3_aa: CSASKAGLSNEQFF
cdr3_nt: TGCAGTGCTAGTAAAGCGGGATTAAGCAATGAGCAGTTCTTC

clone_size: -
d_call: TRBD2
j_call: TRBJ2-5
v_call: TRBV20-1
cdr3_aa: CSATGLAGGHAGETQYF
cdr3_nt: TGCAGTGCTACCGGACTAGCGGGAGGGCATGCCGGAGAGACCCAGTACTTC

clone_size: many
d_call: TRBD1
j_call: TRBJ1-5
v_call: TRBV6-1
cdr3_aa: CASIQDRGSPQHF
cdr3_nt: TGTGCCAGCATCCAGGACAGGGGATCGCCCCAGCATTTT

clone_size: many
d_call: TRBD1
j_call: TRBJ2-3
v_call: TRBV7-2
cdr3_aa: CASRQGGQGSDTQYF
cdr3_nt: TGTGCCAGCAGACAAGGGGGACAGGGTTCAGATACGCAGTATTTT

clone_size: few
d_call: -
j_call: TRBJ2-2
v_call: TRBV14
cdr3_aa: CASSQDLYGTSGTGELFF
cdr3_nt: TGTGCCAGCAGCCAAGATCTTTATGGGACAAGTGGTACCGGGGAGCTGTTTTTT

clone_size: many
d_call: TRBD2
j_call: TRBJ2-2
v_call: TRBV2
cdr3_aa: CASSGLAGHTRATGELFF
cdr3_nt: TGTGCCAGCAGTGGACTAGCGGGACACACGAGGGCCACCGGGGAGCTGTTTTTT

clone_size: many
d_call: -
j_call: TRBJ2-1
v_call: TRBV5-1
cdr3_aa: CASSLPGARNEQFF
cdr3_nt: TGCGCCAGCAGCTTACCGGGGGCTAGGAATGAGCAGTTCTTC

clone_size: -
d_call: TRBD1
j_call: TRBJ2-3
v_call: TRBV24-1
cdr3_aa: CATQDRGKGAQYF
cdr3_nt: TGTGCCACCCAGGACAGGGGGAAAGGAGCGCAGTATTTT